This TCR beta chain came from a study of T cells in Graves' hyperthyroidism and ophthalmopathy. RNA transcripts yielded amplified TCR beta CDR3 regions. Primed by the HTBI set, a first-round RT-PCR was run on the TCR CDR3. TCRdb independently ran MiXCR on the multiplex PCR reads; one entry per CDR3 protein. The table has a few hundred thousand distinct CDR3 sequences, around 46% seen once; the top ten hold 8.2%. The J segment lost 1 base and the V segment lost 4 bases, leaving 7 bases of the junction unmatched. The CDR3 is made up of 15 amino acids. The V gene's germline CDR1 is SGHNT and CDR2 YYREEE (reference sequence). This clonotype has more than one count but fewer than ten.

This chain joins TRBV5-4 and TRBJ2-5, with 7 bases that match TRBD2. The sample taken for sequencing was peripheral blood or thyroid tissue (not recorded which). The TCR sequence derives from a woman aged 18-35 years with Graves' hyperthyroidism. The chain's CDR3 is CASSHSGTTQETQYF. For the CDR3, the DNA is TGTGCCAGCAGCCATTCCGGGACTACCCAAGAGACCCAGTACTTC.